The subject of this entry is one TCR beta chain. Across fewer than 25 US areas, participants ranged in age from roughly 18 to 95 years. Cohort allocation depended upon clinical history that participants reported. Authors' analysis steps: Reference gene primers were amplified, and this amplification served to estimate nucleated cell counts. The assay was immunoSEQ multiplex PCR, and TCRdb's table has in-frame clones only and misses some. V and J calls plus clone size are reproduced from that table; the DNA served to infer D and trimming. This repertoire shows about 64,000 clones, more than 75% found once; its top ten account for 9.5% to 13%. This CDR3 comprises 14 residues. Deletions cut 0 bases from V and 2 bases from J, with 8 bases between. Per the germline V gene, CDR1 is LGHDT and CDR2 is YNNKEL (reference sequence). The data originate from a study of blood T cell repertoires in COVID-19. At the level of the study: T cells, B-cell-depleted T cells, or PBMCs supplied cDNA or gDNA.

Input material: PBMCs or T cells enriched from blood (not recorded which). The rearrangement links TRBV3-1 (or the pseudogene TRBV3-2) to TRBJ2-7, with D possibly matching TRBD2 (5 bases). This clonotype was sampled from a woman aged 40 to 50 who had recovered from COVID-19. CDR3 nucleotides: TGTGCCAGCAGCCAAGACGGGGATACCTACGAGCAGTACTTC. Protein: CASSQDGDTYEQYF.